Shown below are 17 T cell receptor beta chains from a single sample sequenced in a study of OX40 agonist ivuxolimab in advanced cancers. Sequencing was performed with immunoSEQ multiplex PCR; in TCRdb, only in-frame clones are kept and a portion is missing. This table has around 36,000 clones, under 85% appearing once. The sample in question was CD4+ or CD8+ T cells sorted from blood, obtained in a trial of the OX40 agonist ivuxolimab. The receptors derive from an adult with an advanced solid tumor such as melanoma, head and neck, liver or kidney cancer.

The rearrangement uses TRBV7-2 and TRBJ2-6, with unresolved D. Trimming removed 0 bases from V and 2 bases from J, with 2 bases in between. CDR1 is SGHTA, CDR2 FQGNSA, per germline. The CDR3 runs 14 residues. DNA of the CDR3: TGTGCCAGCAGCTTAGCGGCTGGGGCCAACGTCCTGACTTTC. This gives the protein CASSLAAGANVLTF.

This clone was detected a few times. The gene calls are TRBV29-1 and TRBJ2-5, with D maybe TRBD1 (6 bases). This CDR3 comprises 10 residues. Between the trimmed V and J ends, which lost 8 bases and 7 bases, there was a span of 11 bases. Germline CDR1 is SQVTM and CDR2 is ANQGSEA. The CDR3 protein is CSITGLTQYF. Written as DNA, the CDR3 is TGCAGCATTACAGGGTTGACCCAGTACTTC.

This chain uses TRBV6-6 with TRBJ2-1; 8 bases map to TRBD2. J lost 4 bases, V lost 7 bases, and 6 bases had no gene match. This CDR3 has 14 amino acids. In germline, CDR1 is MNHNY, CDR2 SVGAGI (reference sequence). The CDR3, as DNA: TGTGCCAGCACAGCGGGGGCCTGGTACAATGAGCAGTTCTTC. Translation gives CASTAGAWYNEQFF.

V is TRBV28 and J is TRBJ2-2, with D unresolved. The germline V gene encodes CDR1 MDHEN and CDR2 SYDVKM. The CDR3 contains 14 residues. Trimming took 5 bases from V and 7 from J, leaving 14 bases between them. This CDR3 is CASSPLGPSGELFF. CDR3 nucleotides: TGTGCCAGCAGTCCATTGGGCCCGAGCGGGGAGCTGTTTTTT.

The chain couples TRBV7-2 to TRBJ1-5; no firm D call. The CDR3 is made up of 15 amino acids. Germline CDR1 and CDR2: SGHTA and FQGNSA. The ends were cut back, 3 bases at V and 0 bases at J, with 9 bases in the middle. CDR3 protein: CASSLGTSSNQPQHF. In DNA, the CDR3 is TGTGCCAGCAGCTTGGGCACCTCTAGCAATCAGCCCCAGCATTTT.

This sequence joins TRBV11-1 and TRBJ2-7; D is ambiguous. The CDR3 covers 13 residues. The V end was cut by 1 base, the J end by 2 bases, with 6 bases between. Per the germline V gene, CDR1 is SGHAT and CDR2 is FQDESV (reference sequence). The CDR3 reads CASSLGSPYEQYF. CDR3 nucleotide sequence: TGTGCCAGCAGCTTAGGGAGCCCCTACGAGCAGTACTTC.

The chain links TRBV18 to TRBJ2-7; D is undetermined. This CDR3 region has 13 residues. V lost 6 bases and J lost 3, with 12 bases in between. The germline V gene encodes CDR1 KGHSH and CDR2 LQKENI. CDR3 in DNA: TGTGCCAGCTCTCTTGTCCCGGGCTACGAGCAGTACTTC. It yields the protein CASSLVPGYEQYF.

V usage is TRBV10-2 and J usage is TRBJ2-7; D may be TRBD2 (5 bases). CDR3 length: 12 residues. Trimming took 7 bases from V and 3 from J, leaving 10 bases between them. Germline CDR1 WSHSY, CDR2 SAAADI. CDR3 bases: TGCGCCAGCATGACGGGGTACTACGAGCAGTACTTC. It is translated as CASMTGYYEQYF.

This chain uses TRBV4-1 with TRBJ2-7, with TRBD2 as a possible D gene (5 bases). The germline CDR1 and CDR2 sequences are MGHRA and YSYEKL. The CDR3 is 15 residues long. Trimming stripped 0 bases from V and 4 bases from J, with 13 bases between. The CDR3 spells CASSQDPGVAYEQYF. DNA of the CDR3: TGCGCCAGCAGCCAAGATCCCGGGGTAGCGTACGAGCAGTACTTC.

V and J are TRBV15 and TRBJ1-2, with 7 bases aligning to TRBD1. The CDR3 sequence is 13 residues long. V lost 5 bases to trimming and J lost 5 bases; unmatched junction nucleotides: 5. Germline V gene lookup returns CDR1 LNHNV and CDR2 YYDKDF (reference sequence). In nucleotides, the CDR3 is TGTGCCACCAGCCCCCCGGGACAGTATGGCTACACCTTC. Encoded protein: CATSPPGQYGYTF.

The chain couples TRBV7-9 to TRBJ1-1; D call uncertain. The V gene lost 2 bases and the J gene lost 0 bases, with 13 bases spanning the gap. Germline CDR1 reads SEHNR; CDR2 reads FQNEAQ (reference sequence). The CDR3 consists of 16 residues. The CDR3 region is CASSLSGSPMNTEAFF. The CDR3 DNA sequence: TGTGCCAGCAGCTTAAGTGGATCGCCCATGAACACTGAAGCTTTCTTT.

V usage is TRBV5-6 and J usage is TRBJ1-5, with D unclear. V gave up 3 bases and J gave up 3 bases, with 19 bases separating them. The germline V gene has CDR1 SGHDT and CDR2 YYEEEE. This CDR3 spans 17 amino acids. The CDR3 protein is CASSWVRGRRHNQPQHF. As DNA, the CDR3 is TGTGCCAGCAGCTGGGTACGGGGTCGGAGACACAATCAGCCCCAGCATTTT.

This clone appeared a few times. The CDR3 DNA sequence: TGTGCCAGCAGCACCACAGGACAAGAGACCCAGTACTTC. Translating gives CASSTTGQETQYF. The chain is built from TRBV7-6 and TRBJ2-5; TRBD1 might be the D (5 bases). Germline CDR1 reads SGHVS; CDR2 reads FNYEAQ. This CDR3 has 13 residues. V was trimmed by 5 bases and J by 2 bases, leaving 9 bases between them.

CDR3 sequence (DNA): TGCAGCGTTGGCCGCAGGGGCCAAGAGACCCAGTACTTC. As protein: CSVGRRGQETQYF. This sequence joins TRBV29-1 and TRBJ2-5, with a tentative D call TRBD1 (6 bases). The V gene's germline CDR1 is SQVTM and CDR2 ANQGSEA. Trimming pared 4 bases from V and 1 base from J, leaving 10 bases between. This CDR3 comprises 13 residues. Full variable domain (rest looked up from reference TRBV29-1 and TRBJ2-5): SAVISQKPSRDICQRGTSLTIQCQVDSQVTMMFWYRQQPGQSLTLIATANQGSEATYESGFVIDKFPISRPNLTFSTLTVSNMSPEDSSIYLCSVGRRGQETQYFGPGTRLLVL.

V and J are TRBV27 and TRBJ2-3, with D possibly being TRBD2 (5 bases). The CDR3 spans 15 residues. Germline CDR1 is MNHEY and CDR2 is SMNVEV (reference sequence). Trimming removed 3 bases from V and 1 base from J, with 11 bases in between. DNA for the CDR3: TGTGCCAGCAGTTTCGGGGTGGCGGGCACAGATACGCAGTATTTT. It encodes CASSFGVAGTDTQYF.

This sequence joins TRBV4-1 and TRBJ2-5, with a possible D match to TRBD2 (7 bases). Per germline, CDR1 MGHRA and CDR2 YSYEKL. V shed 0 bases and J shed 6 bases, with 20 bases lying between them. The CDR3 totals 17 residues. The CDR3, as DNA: TGCGCCAGCAGCCAAGATGTCGGTGCGGGGGCCGTAAAGACCCAGTACTTC. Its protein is CASSQDVGAGAVKTQYF.

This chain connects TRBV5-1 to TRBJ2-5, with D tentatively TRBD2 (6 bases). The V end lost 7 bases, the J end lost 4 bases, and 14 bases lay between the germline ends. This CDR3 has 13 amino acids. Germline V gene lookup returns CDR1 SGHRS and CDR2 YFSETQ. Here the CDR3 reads CASFLRGGETQYF. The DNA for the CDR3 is TGCGCCAGCTTTCTAAGGGGAGGAGAGACCCAGTACTTC.